Listed below are T cell receptor beta chains from one sample, sequenced in a study of T cells after yellow fever vaccination. TCRdb reprocessed the 5' RACE reads with MiXCR, giving one entry per CDR3 protein. Of nearly 550,000 distinct CDR3 sequences listed, roughly 21% are singletons. Sequencing was performed on PBMCs, taken 15 days after the yellow fever booster vaccination. These receptors all come from a young man who received the YFV17D yellow fever vaccine. The CDR3 runs from the conserved cysteine through the conserved F or W. D genes are given only for firm matches. Not all rows give a size; the values are once, few, many and, for expanded clones, a class.

D gene	V gene	clone size	J gene	CDR3 protein	CDR3 DNA
-	TRBV27	few	TRBJ2-7	CASRAPGTQVSYEQYF	TGTGCCAGCCGAGCGCCCGGGACGCAAGTTTCCTACGAGCAGTACTTC
-	TRBV27	few	TRBJ2-1	CASNSPGNEQFF	TGTGCCAGCAACTCACCGGGAAATGAGCAGTTCTTC
-	TRBV28	-	TRBJ2-3	CASARIPTDTQYF	TGTGCCAGCGCAAGGATTCCCACAGATACGCAGTATTTT
-	TRBV6-5	many	TRBJ2-1	CATEGPRSYNEQFF	TGTGCCACGGAGGGCCCTCGGTCCTACAATGAGCAGTTCTTC
-	TRBV4-1	-	TRBJ1-2	CASSQDMSYYGYTF	TGCGCCAGCAGCCAAGATATGAGTTACTATGGCTACACCTTC
-	TRBV7-9	few	TRBJ2-5	CASSSLTQTQYF	TGTGCCAGCAGCTCCCTGACACAGACCCAGTACTTC
TRBD2	TRBV3-1	few	TRBJ2-7	CASSQPPGTSGNAPYEQYF	TGTGCCAGCAGCCAACCACCCGGGACTAGCGGGAACGCACCCTACGAGCAGTACTTC
-	TRBV10-3	-	TRBJ2-2	CAISESLTVMSGELFF	TGTGCCATCAGTGAGTCGTTGACGGTTATGTCCGGGGAGCTGTTTTTT
-	TRBV15	-	TRBJ2-5	CATSKDPTGTQYF	TGTGCCACCAGCAAAGACCCCACCGGTACCCAGTACTTC
TRBD1	TRBV5-1	-	TRBJ2-3	CASSGSGTGIADTQYF	TGCGCCAGCAGCGGGTCCGGGACAGGGATCGCAGATACGCAGTATTTT
-	TRBV10-2	few	TRBJ2-6	CAIKREGVSGANVLTF	TGCGCCATCAAGAGGGAAGGGGTTTCTGGGGCCAACGTCCTGACTTTC
TRBD1	TRBV2	-	TRBJ1-4	CASSEGDSPNEKLFF	TGTGCCAGCAGTGAAGGGGACAGCCCTAATGAAAAACTGTTTTTT
TRBD2	TRBV6-1	few	TRBJ2-7	CAAGGGRSLYEQYF	TGTGCCGCGGGCGGGGGACGGAGTTTGTACGAGCAGTACTTC
-	TRBV12-3/TRBV12-4	-	TRBJ2-7	CASRRGTDSYEQYF	TGTGCCAGCAGACGCGGGACAGACTCCTACGAGCAGTACTTC
-	TRBV29-1	few	TRBJ1-1	CSVVGRQSNTEAFF	TGCAGCGTTGTAGGGAGACAGTCGAACACTGAAGCTTTCTTT
-	TRBV5-1	-	TRBJ2-7	CASSYGQSNYEQYF	TGCGCCAGCAGCTACGGACAGTCCAACTACGAGCAGTACTTC
-	TRBV20-1	-	TRBJ2-3	CSARDRGDTQYF	TGCAGTGCTAGAGATCGGGGGGATACGCAGTATTTT
-	TRBV12-3/TRBV12-4	few	TRBJ1-2	CASSFTDYGYTF	TGTGCCAGCAGTTTTACCGATTATGGCTACACCTTC
TRBD2	TRBV27	few	TRBJ2-7	CASSLGGLALTYEQYF	TGTGCCAGCAGTTTAGGCGGACTAGCGCTCACCTACGAGCAGTACTTC
-	TRBV12-3/TRBV12-4	-	TRBJ1-1	CASSFWGMGEAFF	TGTGCCAGCAGTTTCTGGGGCATGGGTGAAGCTTTCTTT
TRBD2	TRBV12-3/TRBV12-4	-	TRBJ2-1	CASSLGGWLAGDPEQFF	TGTGCCAGCAGTTTAGGGGGATGGCTAGCGGGAGACCCTGAGCAGTTCTTC
TRBD1	TRBV12-5	-	TRBJ2-1	CASGLGTGASNEQFF	TGTGCTAGTGGTTTAGGGACAGGGGCCTCCAATGAGCAGTTCTTC
-	TRBV3-1	-	TRBJ2-7	CASNTGVGEQYF	TGTGCCAGCAATACGGGAGTGGGAGAGCAGTACTTC
-	TRBV28	-	TRBJ1-1	CASSGNSFLVSEAFF	TGTGCCAGCAGTGGAAACAGTTTTTTGGTCTCTGAAGCTTTCTTT
-	TRBV6-1	once	TRBJ1-5	CASSEVRNGWNQPQHF	TGTGCCAGCAGTGAAGTGAGGAACGGATGGAATCAGCCCCAGCATTTT
TRBD2	TRBV29-1	few	TRBJ2-1	CSVEDPSGSTYNEQFF	TGCAGCGTTGAGGACCCTAGCGGGAGCACCTACAATGAGCAGTTCTTC
TRBD2	TRBV27	few	TRBJ2-3	CASSLRLAGWGRDTQYF	TGTGCCAGCAGTCTCCGACTAGCGGGATGGGGAAGAGATACGCAGTATTTT
-	TRBV10-3	many	TRBJ2-1	CAISPSDSYNEQFF	TGTGCCATCTCGCCGTCAGACTCCTACAATGAGCAGTTCTTC
TRBD1	TRBV5-6	few	TRBJ2-7	CASSPGTGLSLEQYF	TGTGCCAGCAGCCCCGGGACAGGGCTATCCCTCGAGCAGTACTTC
-	TRBV20-1	few	TRBJ2-1	CSAIKLHTYNEQFF	TGCAGTGCTATTAAACTCCATACCTACAATGAGCAGTTCTTC
-	TRBV2	few	TRBJ2-3	CATGPLRDTQYF	TGTGCCACAGGCCCGCTAAGAGATACGCAGTATTTT
-	TRBV6-4	few	TRBJ2-1	CASSLAARSNEQFF	TGTGCCAGCAGTCTGGCAGCGAGGTCTAATGAGCAGTTCTTC
-	TRBV10-3	-	TRBJ2-3	CAISLRQPSPTSTDTQYF	TGTGCCATCAGTCTTCGGCAGCCATCCCCCACTAGCACAGATACGCAGTATTTT
-	TRBV20-1	once	TRBJ2-5	CSVTASTAQYF	TGCAGTGTGACGGCTAGTACGGCCCAGTACTTC
TRBD1	TRBV12-3/TRBV12-4	-	TRBJ1-6	CASSTTGGSSPLHF	TGTGCCAGCAGCACGACAGGGGGCAGCTCACCCCTCCACTTT
TRBD2	TRBV24-1	-	TRBJ2-1	CATSHAGTSGYNEQFF	TGTGCCACCAGCCACGCCGGGACTAGCGGATACAATGAGCAGTTCTTC
-	TRBV5-1	few	TRBJ1-6	CASSQGTSDSPLHF	TGCGCCAGCAGCCAAGGGACAAGCGATTCACCCCTCCACTTT
-	TRBV18	few	TRBJ2-7	CASSPPGSLEHEQYF	TGTGCCAGCTCACCACCGGGGTCGCTCGAGCACGAGCAGTACTTC